This TCR beta chain is from a study of blood T cell repertoires in COVID-19. Turning to the study itself: Collection of acute and convalescent COVID-19 samples took place in the United States, Italy and Spain.

Method: immunoSEQ multiplex PCR; TCRdb's copy keeps in-frame clones and lacks some. The sample records approximately 340,000 clones, roughly 87% being singletons. This clone was seen once. Trimming removed 2 bases from V and 4 bases from J, with 18 bases in between. In germline, CDR1 is MNHEY, CDR2 SMNVEV (reference sequence). The CDR3 is 16 residues long. The sequenced sample consisted of peripheral blood. The chain is built from TRBV27 and TRBJ2-7; perhaps TRBD2 as D (5 bases). This clonotype was obtained from a man in his thirties or forties with COVID-19, enrolled during active disease. CDR3 amino acids: CASSLGLGGPKYEQYF. The CDR3 DNA sequence: TGTGCCAGCAGTTTAGGCCTGGGCGGGCCTAAATACGAGCAGTACTTC.